A selection of T cell receptor beta chains follows, all from one sample in a study of CD8 T cells in Susac syndrome. TCRdb independently ran MiXCR on the immunoSEQ multiplex PCR reads; one entry per CDR3 protein. The data show more than 100,000 distinct CDR3 sequences, roughly 94% seen once. The specimen sequenced was CD8+ T cells from PBMCs. These receptors all come from a human donor with Susac syndrome. Both conserved end residues are part of each CDR3. D genes are given only for firm matches. Clone size appears in some rows only: once, few, many, or a class for an expanded clone.

>TRBJ2-1|TRBD1|TRBV6-5|-
TGTGCCAGCAGTTACTCGCCAGGGGGTATTGAGCAGTTCTTC
CASSYSPGGIEQFF
>TRBJ2-5|-|TRBV4-1|few
TGCGCCAGCAGCCAAGATCTGGAAGAGACCCAGTACTTC
CASSQDLEETQYF
>TRBJ2-7|-|TRBV29-1|-
TGCAGCGTCGACAACTCCTACGAGCAGTACTTC
CSVDNSYEQYF
>TRBJ2-7|-|TRBV7-9|-
TGTGCCAGCAGCTTTGCGGCCGGCGAGCAGTACTTC
CASSFAAGEQYF
>TRBJ1-2|TRBD1|TRBV20-1|-
TGCAGTGCCAAGTGGGACAGGGGGCTCGACGGCTACACCTTC
CSAKWDRGLDGYTF
>TRBJ1-2|-|TRBV29-1|-
TGCAGCGTTGAAGATCTTACGGTTAAGCCGAGGGGGGGATACTATGGCTACACCTTC
CSVEDLTVKPRGGYYGYTF
>TRBJ2-5|-|TRBV13|-
TGTGCCAGCAGCTTCGGAAGGGCGCTGGGAAAGACCCAGTACTTC
CASSFGRALGKTQYF
>TRBJ2-1|-|TRBV12-3/TRBV12-4|once
TGTGCCAGCAGTTTCTGGACGGAGGCCTACAATGAGCAGTTCTTC
CASSFWTEAYNEQFF
>TRBJ2-4|-|TRBV25-1|-
TGTGCCAGCAGTGAATTGGGAATGGGGAACATTCAGTACTTC
CASSELGMGNIQYF
>TRBJ2-6|-|TRBV9|-
TGTGCCAGCAGCGTAAACCCCACGTGGTCTGGGGCCAACGTCCTGACTTTC
CASSVNPTWSGANVLTF
>TRBJ2-5|-|TRBV9|-
TGTGCCAGCAGCGTAGGGACCAGCGGACAAGAGACCCAGTACTTC
CASSVGTSGQETQYF
>TRBJ2-5|-|TRBV5-1|-
TGCGCCAGCAGCGATACGTACCAAGAGACCCAGTACTTC
CASSDTYQETQYF
>TRBJ1-2|TRBD1|TRBV27|-
TGTGCCAGCAGGGGCCGGGACAGGGGGCATGGCTACACCTTC
CASRGRDRGHGYTF
>TRBJ2-1|-|TRBV20-1|-
TGCAGTGCTAGTTTCGCAGGCAATGAGCAGTTCTTC
CSASFAGNEQFF
>TRBJ2-7|TRBD2|TRBV7-2|-
TGTGCCAGCAGCCGAAAAAACCCACTAGCGGGGGACTACGAGCAGTACTTC
CASSRKNPLAGDYEQYF
>TRBJ1-2|-|TRBV29-1|-
TGCAGCGTTGCGATCCCGGACGAGCCTAACTATGGCTACACCTTC
CSVAIPDEPNYGYTF
>TRBJ1-6|-|TRBV20-1|-
TGCAGTGCTAGAGATCGCGGCAGAGCGATAATAAATTCACCCCTCCACTTT
CSARDRGRAIINSPLHF
>TRBJ2-7|-|TRBV7-2|-
TGTGCCAGCAGACTCAGGGACGGGACCTACGAGCAGTACTTC
CASRLRDGTYEQYF
>TRBJ1-2|-|TRBV4-2|few
TGTGCCAGCAGCCAACCATCCAGCAGGGAGGAATATGGCTACACCTTC
CASSQPSSREEYGYTF
>TRBJ1-1|-|TRBV25-1|-
TGTGCCAGCAGTTCCCCTCTCCTACCGAACACTGAAGCTTTCTTT
CASSSPLLPNTEAFF
>TRBJ2-1|-|TRBV13|-
TGTGCCGGGAGACAAAGCTCCTACAATGAGCAGTTCTTC
CAGRQSSYNEQFF
>TRBJ1-3|-|TRBV29-1|-
TGCAGCGTTGACGACAGCTCTGGAAACACCATATATTTT
CSVDDSSGNTIYF
>TRBJ1-2|TRBD1|TRBV9|-
TGTGCCAGCAGCCCTTTGACAGGGAACTATGGCTACACCTTC
CASSPLTGNYGYTF
>TRBJ2-5|TRBD2|TRBV15|-
TGTGCCACCAGAGTGGGGCGGGGGGGCCAAGAGACCCAGTACTTC
CATRVGRGGQETQYF
>TRBJ1-3|-|TRBV30|-
TGTGCCTGGAGTTCCAGGGCTGGAAACACCATATATTTT
CAWSSRAGNTIYF
>TRBJ2-3|-|TRBV2|-
TGTGCCAGCAGTATAGGGATCGGCACAGATACGCAGTATTTT
CASSIGIGTDTQYF
>TRBJ2-7|-|TRBV9|once
TGTGCCAGCGGGGGTACCTCCTACGAGCAGTACTTC
CASGGTSYEQYF
>TRBJ1-5|TRBD1|TRBV4-1|-
TGCGCCAGCAGCACAACAGGGGGCAAGCCCCAGCATTTT
CASSTTGGKPQHF
>TRBJ2-1|TRBD2|TRBV29-1|-
TGCAGCGTTGATGGACTAGAGATGGGCAATGAGCAGTTCTTC
CSVDGLEMGNEQFF
>TRBJ2-2|-|TRBV5-1|-
TGCGCCAGCAGCGGCTTCGGGCAGTCGAACACCGGGGAGCTGTTTTTT
CASSGFGQSNTGELFF
>TRBJ2-1|-|TRBV6-2/TRBV6-3|-
TGTGCCAGCAGTGAGGACGAGAACAATGAGCAGTTCTTC
CASSEDENNEQFF
>TRBJ1-2|TRBD1|TRBV29-1|-
TGCAGCGTTGTTGATTGGGACAGGGGGCACTATGGCTACACCTTC
CSVVDWDRGHYGYTF
>TRBJ2-7|-|TRBV7-3|-
TGTGCCAGCAGCCCATCGGTTAGCTCCTACGAGCAGTACTTC
CASSPSVSSYEQYF
>TRBJ1-2|-|TRBV15|-
TGTGCCACCAGCGAGGACTCGGGAGGCTACACCTTC
CATSEDSGGYTF
>TRBJ2-1|-|TRBV7-9|-
TGTGCCAGCAGCTTACTAGTAATTGAGCAGTTCTTC
CASSLLVIEQFF
>TRBJ1-1|-|TRBV5-6|-
TGTGCCAGCAGCTTGGTTTCATCCCCTGAAGCTTTCTTT
CASSLVSSPEAFF
>TRBJ1-4|-|TRBV25-1|-
TGTGCCAGCAGTGAAGGGGCAGGCGAGAAAAAACTGTTTTTT
CASSEGAGEKKLFF
>TRBJ2-3|TRBD1|TRBV4-1|-
TGCGCCAGCAGCCTCGGGACAGGCAACACAGATACGCAGTATTTT
CASSLGTGNTDTQYF
>TRBJ1-5|-|TRBV6-5|-
TGTGCCAGCAGTTACGGTGTAGCGAGCAATCAGCCCCAGCATTTT
CASSYGVASNQPQHF
>TRBJ2-5|TRBD1|TRBV29-1|-
TGCAGCGTTGAGGGACAAGACAGGGGGGCAGAGACCCAGTACTTC
CSVEGQDRGAETQYF
>TRBJ2-5|-|TRBV7-2|-
TGTGCCAGCATGTGGAGGGAGACCCAGTACTTC
CASMWRETQYF
>TRBJ2-7|TRBD1|TRBV7-9|-
TGTGCCAGCAGCTTAGGTAACAGGGGCTACGAGCAGTACTTC
CASSLGNRGYEQYF
>TRBJ1-1|-|TRBV10-3|-
TGTGCCATCAGTGAGGGGGGTTCTCGCGAAGCTTTCTTT
CAISEGGSREAFF
>TRBJ1-1|-|TRBV27|-
TGTGCCATCCGCTTAGGGGGGCCGAACACTGAAGCTTTCTTT
CAIRLGGPNTEAFF
>TRBJ1-1|-|TRBV4-2|-
TGTGCCAGCAGCCAACTGACAGAGAACACTGAAGCTTTCTTT
CASSQLTENTEAFF
>TRBJ1-6|-|TRBV12-3/TRBV12-4|-
TGTGCCAGCAGTTTGATGGGTGGCTCCTATAATTCACCCCTCCACTTT
CASSLMGGSYNSPLHF
>TRBJ2-7|TRBD1|TRBV5-6|-
TGTGCCAGCAGCTTGGGGGACAGGGGGTACTACGAGCAGTACTTC
CASSLGDRGYYEQYF
>TRBJ1-1|-|TRBV4-1|-
TGCGCCAGCAGCCAGCACACAGGGACGGGCACTGAAGCTTTCTTT
CASSQHTGTGTEAFF
>TRBJ2-4|TRBD2|TRBV27|-
TGTGCCAGCAGGACTAGCGGGGTCAAAAACATTCAGTACTTC
CASRTSGVKNIQYF
>TRBJ2-5|-|TRBV7-6|-
TGTGCCAGCAGCTTAGCGTTGGCAGCCCGAGAGACCCAGTACTTC
CASSLALAARETQYF
>TRBJ1-2|TRBD1|TRBV4-1|-
TGCGCCAGCAGCCAAACAGGGGGCTCTGGCTACACCTTC
CASSQTGGSGYTF
>TRBJ2-7|-|TRBV12-5|few
TGTGCTAGTGGTTTGGTGGTGTACGAGCAGTACTTC
CASGLVVYEQYF
>TRBJ1-4|TRBD1|TRBV19|once
TGTGCCAGTAGTATGGGGACAGCAACTAATGAAAAACTGTTTTTT
CASSMGTATNEKLFF
>TRBJ1-6|TRBD1|TRBV20-1|-
TGCAGTGCTAGTACCGGGACAGGGTTTTCACCCCTCCACTTT
CSASTGTGFSPLHF
>TRBJ2-7|-|TRBV3-1|-
TGTGCCAGCAGCCAAGATCCAGTAGGGACCTTCTCCTACGAGCAGTACTTC
CASSQDPVGTFSYEQYF
>TRBJ1-6|-|TRBV15|-
TGTGCCACCAGCCCGGACAGAGATTCACCCCTCCACTTT
CATSPDRDSPLHF
>TRBJ1-2|TRBD1|TRBV12-3/TRBV12-4|-
TGTGCCAGCAGTTTTTATGGGACAGGGGAAAACTATGGCTACACCTTC
CASSFYGTGENYGYTF
>TRBJ2-1|TRBD1|TRBV29-1|-
TGCAGCGTTGAAGGGGACAGGGGGCCTCACAATGAGCAGTTCTTC
CSVEGDRGPHNEQFF